Following are 2 T cell receptor beta chains from one sample sequenced in a study of blood T cells in healthy people across ages (dated by TCRdb to 2014 to 2015). The protocol used for the library was 5' RACE. For sequencing, an Illumina HiSeq 2500 was employed. A second PCR of about 6 to 12 cycles was run with a J-beta primer mix and a sample-barcoded 5' primer. Using fastp at Q25 and MiXCR, TCRdb reprocessed the public reads and kept productive beta chains. Under each unique CDR3 protein, matching rows form one entry showing the most common genes and DNA. The sample contains 870,000 or so distinct CDR3 sequences, around 26% of them found a single time. The top ten hold roughly a sixth of the sample. The sample comprised blood. These receptors were taken from a woman of 80 years or more in good health.

This clonotype was seen ten or more times. The rearrangement joins TRBV18 to TRBJ2-3, with a possible D match to TRBD2 (6 bases). CDR1 is KGHSH and CDR2 is LQKENI in the germline V gene. The CDR3 is 14 residues long. V was pared by 5 bases and J by 2 bases, with 11 bases between. In DNA form, the CDR3 reads TGTGCCAGCTCATCGGCGGGGACCACAGATACGCAGTATTTT. Translated, it gives CASSSAGTTDTQYF.

This clonotype has a count of ten or more. The V gene is TRBV12-3 or TRBV12-4, the J gene TRBJ2-1, with no clear D. V was shortened by 2 bases and J by 8 bases, with 4 bases between the two germline ends. This CDR3 is 11 amino acids long. The CDR3 loop is CASSLPYEQFF. The CDR3 DNA sequence: TGTGCCAGCAGTTTACCCTATGAGCAGTTCTTC.